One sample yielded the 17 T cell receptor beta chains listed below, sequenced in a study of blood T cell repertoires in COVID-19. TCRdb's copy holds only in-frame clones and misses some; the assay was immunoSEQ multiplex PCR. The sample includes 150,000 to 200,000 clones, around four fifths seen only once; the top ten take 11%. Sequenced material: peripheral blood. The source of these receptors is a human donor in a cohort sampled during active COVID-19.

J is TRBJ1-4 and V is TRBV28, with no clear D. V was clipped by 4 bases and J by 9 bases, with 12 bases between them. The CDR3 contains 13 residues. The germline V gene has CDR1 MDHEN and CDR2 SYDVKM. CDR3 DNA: TGTGCCAGCAGTTCCCCGGGAGGGCAAAAACTGTTTTTT. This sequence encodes CASSSPGGQKLFF.

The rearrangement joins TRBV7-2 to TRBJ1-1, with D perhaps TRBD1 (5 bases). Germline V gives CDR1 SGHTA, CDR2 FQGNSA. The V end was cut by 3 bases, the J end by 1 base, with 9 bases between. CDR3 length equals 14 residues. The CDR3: CASSLMGRNTEAFF. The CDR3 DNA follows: TGTGCCAGCAGCTTGATGGGGCGGAACACTGAAGCTTTCTTT.

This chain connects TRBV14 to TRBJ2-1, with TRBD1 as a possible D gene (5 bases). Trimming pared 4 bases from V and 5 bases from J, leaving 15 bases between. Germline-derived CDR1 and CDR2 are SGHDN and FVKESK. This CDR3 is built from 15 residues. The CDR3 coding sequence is TGTGCCAGCAGCCGCAGAATCGACAGAAACAATGAGCAGTTCTTC. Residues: CASSRRIDRNNEQFF.

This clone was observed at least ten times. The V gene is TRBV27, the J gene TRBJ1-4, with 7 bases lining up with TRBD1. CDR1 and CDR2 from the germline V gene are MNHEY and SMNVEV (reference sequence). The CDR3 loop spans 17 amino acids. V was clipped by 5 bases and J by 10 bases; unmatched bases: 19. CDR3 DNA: TGTGCCAGCAGTAACCTGGGACAGTTAAATCGGATCGGAAAACTGTTTTTT. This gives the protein CASSNLGQLNRIGKLFF.

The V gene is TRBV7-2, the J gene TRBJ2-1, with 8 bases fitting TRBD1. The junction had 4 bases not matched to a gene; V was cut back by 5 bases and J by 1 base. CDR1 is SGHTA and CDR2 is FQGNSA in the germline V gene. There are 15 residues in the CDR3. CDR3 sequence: CASSPGQGSYNEQFF. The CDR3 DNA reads TGTGCCAGCAGCCCAGGACAGGGATCCTACAATGAGCAGTTCTTC.

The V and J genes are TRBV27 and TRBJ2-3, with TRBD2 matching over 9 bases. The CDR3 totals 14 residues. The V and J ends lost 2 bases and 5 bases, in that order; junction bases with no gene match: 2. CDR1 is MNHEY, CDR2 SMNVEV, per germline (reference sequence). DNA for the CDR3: TGTGCCAGCAGTTTAGCGGGGGGGATAGATACGCAGTATTTT. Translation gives CASSLAGGIDTQYF.

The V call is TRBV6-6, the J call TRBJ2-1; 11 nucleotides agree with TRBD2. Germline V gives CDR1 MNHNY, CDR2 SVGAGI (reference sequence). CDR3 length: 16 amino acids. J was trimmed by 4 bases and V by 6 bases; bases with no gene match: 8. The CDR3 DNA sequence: TGTGCCAGCAGCTCGGCCGGGACTAGCGGTTACAATGAGCAGTTCTTC. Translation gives CASSSAGTSGYNEQFF.

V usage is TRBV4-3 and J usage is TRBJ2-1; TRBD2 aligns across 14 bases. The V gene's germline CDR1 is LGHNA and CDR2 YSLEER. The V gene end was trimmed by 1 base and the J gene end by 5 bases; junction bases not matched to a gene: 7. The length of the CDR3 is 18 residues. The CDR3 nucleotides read TGCGCCAGCAGCCAAGGGACGACTAGCGGGGGGGCCAACAATGAGCAGTTCTTC. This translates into CASSQGTTSGGANNEQFF.

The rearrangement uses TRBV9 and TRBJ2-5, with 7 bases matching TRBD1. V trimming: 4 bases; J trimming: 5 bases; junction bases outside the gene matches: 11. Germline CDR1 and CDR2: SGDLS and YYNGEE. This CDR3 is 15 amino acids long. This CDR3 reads CASSPGTAQEETQYF. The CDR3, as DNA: TGTGCCAGCAGCCCTGGGACAGCCCAAGAGGAGACCCAGTACTTC.

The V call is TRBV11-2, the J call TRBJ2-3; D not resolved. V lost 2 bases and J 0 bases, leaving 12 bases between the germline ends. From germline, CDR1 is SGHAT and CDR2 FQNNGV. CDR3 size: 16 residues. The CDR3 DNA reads TGTGCCAGCAGCTTACGACAATCCGCTAGCACAGATACGCAGTATTTT. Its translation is CASSLRQSASTDTQYF.

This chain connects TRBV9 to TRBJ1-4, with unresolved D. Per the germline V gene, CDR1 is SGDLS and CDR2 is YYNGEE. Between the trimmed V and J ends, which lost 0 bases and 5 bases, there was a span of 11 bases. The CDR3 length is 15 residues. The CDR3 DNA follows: TGTGCCAGCAGCGTAGCGGGGAGGTTCAATGAAAAACTGTTTTTT. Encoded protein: CASSVAGRFNEKLFF.

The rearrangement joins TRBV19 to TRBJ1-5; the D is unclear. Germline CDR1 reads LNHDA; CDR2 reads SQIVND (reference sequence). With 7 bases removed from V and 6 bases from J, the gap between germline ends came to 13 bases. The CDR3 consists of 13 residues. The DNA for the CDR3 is TGTGCCAGTAACGAGGGCAAGCGTCAGCCCCAGCATTTT. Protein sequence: CASNEGKRQPQHF. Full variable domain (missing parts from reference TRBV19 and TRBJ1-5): DGGITQSPKYLFRKEGQNVTLSCEQNLNHDAMYWYRQDPGQGLRLIYYSQIVNDFQKGDIAEGYSVSREKKESFPLTVTSAQKNPTAFYLCASNEGKRQPQHFGDGTRLSIL.

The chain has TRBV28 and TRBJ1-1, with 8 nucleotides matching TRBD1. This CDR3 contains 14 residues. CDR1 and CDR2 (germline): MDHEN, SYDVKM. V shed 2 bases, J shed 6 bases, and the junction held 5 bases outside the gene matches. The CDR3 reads CASSLVQGASEAFF. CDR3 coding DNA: TGTGCCAGCAGTTTAGTCCAGGGGGCATCTGAAGCTTTCTTT.

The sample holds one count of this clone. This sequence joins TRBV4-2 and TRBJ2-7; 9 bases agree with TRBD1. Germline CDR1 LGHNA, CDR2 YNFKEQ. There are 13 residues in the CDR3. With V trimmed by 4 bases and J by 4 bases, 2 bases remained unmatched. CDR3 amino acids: CASSRDRAYEQYF. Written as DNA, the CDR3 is TGTGCCAGCAGCCGGGACAGGGCGTACGAGCAGTACTTC.

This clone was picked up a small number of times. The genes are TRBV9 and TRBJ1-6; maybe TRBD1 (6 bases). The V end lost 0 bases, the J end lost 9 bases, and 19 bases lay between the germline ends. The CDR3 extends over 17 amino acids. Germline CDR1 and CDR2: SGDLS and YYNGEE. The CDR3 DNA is TGTGCCAGCAGCGTAGACTTGGTTACAGGGAGAACTTCACCCCTCCACTTT. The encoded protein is CASSVDLVTGRTSPLHF.

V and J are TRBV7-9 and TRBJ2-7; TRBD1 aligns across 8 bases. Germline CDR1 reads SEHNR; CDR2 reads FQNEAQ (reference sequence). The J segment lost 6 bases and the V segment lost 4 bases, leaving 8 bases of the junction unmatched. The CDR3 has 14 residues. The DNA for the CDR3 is TGTGCCAGCAGCTACCGGGACAGGAACTCCGAGCAGTACTTC. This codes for CASSYRDRNSEQYF.

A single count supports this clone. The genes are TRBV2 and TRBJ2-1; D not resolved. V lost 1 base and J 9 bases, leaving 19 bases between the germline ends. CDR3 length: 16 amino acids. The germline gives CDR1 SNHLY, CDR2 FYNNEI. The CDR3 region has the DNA TGTGCCAGCAGTGAAGTATTAGACCCCCGTCCAGGTGAGCAGTTCTTC. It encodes CASSEVLDPRPGEQFF.